This passage covers 2 T cell receptor beta chains from one sample sequenced in a study of a mutant IDH1 vaccine in newly diagnosed glioma. Time point in this sample: week 11, during vaccination. In every dose of vaccine, 300 ug of mutant IDH1 20-mer peptide was given alongside topical imiquimod. These receptors lack a known antigen. The protocol was immunoSEQ multiplex PCR, while the TCRdb copy is restricted to in-frame clones and leaves out a portion. Of fewer than 70,000 clones listed, about 91% are singletons. The sample was PBMCs, taken from a glioma patient whose treatment included an IDH1 peptide vaccine. These receptors all come from a man aged 35-49 years with glioma.

The rearrangement links TRBV5-4 to TRBJ2-3; D is ambiguous. V was clipped by 1 base and J by 0 bases, with 9 bases between them. This CDR3 comprises 15 residues. Germline CDR1 and CDR2: SGHNT and YYREEE (reference sequence). The CDR3 sequence: CASSLKATSTDTQYF. CDR3 bases: TGTGCCAGCAGCTTGAAGGCAACAAGCACAGATACGCAGTATTTT.

This chain connects TRBV4-1 to TRBJ2-4; 8 bases are a match to TRBD1. The CDR3 spans 18 residues. V lost 1 base to trimming and J lost 0 bases; unmatched junction nucleotides: 8. Germline lookup yields CDR1 MGHRA and CDR2 YSYEKL. The CDR3 DNA reads as TGCGCCAGCAGCCAAGGGAGAGTGACAGGGGAAGCCAAAAACATTCAGTACTTC. This codes for CASSQGRVTGEAKNIQYF.